Listed below are T cell receptor beta chains from one sample, sequenced in a study of glioma-infiltrating T cells after dendritic cell vaccination. Some clones are missing from TCRdb's copy, which holds only in-frame ones; the method was immunoSEQ multiplex PCR. The table includes about 82,000 clones, about 90% detected once. The input for sequencing was blood, taken before dendritic cell vaccination. The origin of the receptors is a human donor with glioblastoma. Both conserved end residues are part of each CDR3. Fields, in order: V gene, D gene, clone size, J gene, CDR3 DNA, CDR3 protein. A D gene is named only where the DNA matches it firmly. Expanded clones are given a class, and other clones once, few, many or no size at all.

V: TRBV6-1; D: TRBD1; size: .; J: TRBJ2-7; DNA: TGTGCCAGCAGCACACAGCTAGGGACAGCGAGACGGCAGTACTTC; CDR3: CASSTQLGTARRQYF
V: TRBV18; D: TRBD1; size: .; J: TRBJ2-7; DNA: TGTGCCAGCTCACCGGACAGGGCCTCCTACGAGCAGTACTTC; CDR3: CASSPDRASYEQYF
V: TRBV5-1; D: TRBD2; size: .; J: TRBJ2-1; DNA: TGCGCCAGCAGCGACGGACTAGCGGGGGAGGGGAGCTCCTACAATGAGCAGTTCTTC; CDR3: CASSDGLAGEGSSYNEQFF
V: TRBV6-5; D: TRBD1; size: .; J: TRBJ1-2; DNA: TGTGCCACCCAAATCAACAGGGGATCCGGCTACACCTTC; CDR3: CATQINRGSGYTF
V: TRBV28; D: TRBD1; size: .; J: TRBJ1-2; DNA: TGTGCCAGCAGGGAACAGGGGACTAACTATGGCTACACCTTC; CDR3: CASREQGTNYGYTF
V: TRBV7-9; D: .; size: .; J: TRBJ1-2; DNA: TGTGCCAGCAGCCCCTTCTTAGAGGCAGTGGCCTACACCTTC; CDR3: CASSPFLEAVAYTF
V: TRBV30; D: .; size: .; J: TRBJ1-3; DNA: TGTGCCTGGACGGGGTCTGGAAACACCATATATTTT; CDR3: CAWTGSGNTIYF
V: TRBV30; D: .; size: .; J: TRBJ1-1; DNA: TGTGCCTGGAGTCGGCGGGAGGAAGCTTTCTTT; CDR3: CAWSRREEAFF
V: TRBV14; D: TRBD1; size: .; J: TRBJ1-2; DNA: TGTGCCAGCAGCCCGGGACAGGCCAGGGGCTATGGCTACACCTTC; CDR3: CASSPGQARGYGYTF
V: TRBV5-5; D: TRBD2; size: .; J: TRBJ2-2; DNA: TGTGCCAGCAGCGCGCTAGCGGGAGTTGCGGAGACCGGGGAGCTGTTTTTT; CDR3: CASSALAGVAETGELFF
V: TRBV5-8; D: .; size: .; J: TRBJ2-2; DNA: TGTGCCAGCAGCTTGGGGACAGTCACCGGGGAGCTGTTTTTT; CDR3: CASSLGTVTGELFF
V: TRBV29-1; D: TRBD2; size: .; J: TRBJ2-1; DNA: TGCAGCGTTGTCCCACTAGCGGGAGGGCGCAATGAGCAGTTCTTC; CDR3: CSVVPLAGGRNEQFF
V: TRBV7-9; D: .; size: .; J: TRBJ2-1; DNA: TGTGCCAGCAGCTTAGTGGAGCGATACAATGAGCAGTTCTTC; CDR3: CASSLVERYNEQFF
V: TRBV2; D: .; size: .; J: TRBJ2-3; DNA: TGTGCCAGCAGTCCGGGGGGCGGCACAGATACGCAGTATTTT; CDR3: CASSPGGGTDTQYF
V: TRBV19; D: TRBD1; size: .; J: TRBJ1-1; DNA: TGTGCCAGTAGTACATCCCGGACAGGGAATAAAGCTTTCTTT; CDR3: CASSTSRTGNKAFF
V: TRBV6-1; D: .; size: .; J: TRBJ2-7; DNA: TGTGCCAGCAGCGAATCCAGGGGAGTGGGTGAGCAGTACTTC; CDR3: CASSESRGVGEQYF
V: TRBV6-4; D: .; size: once; J: TRBJ2-3; DNA: TGTGCCAGCAGTGCAGGGGGCACAGATACGCAGTATTTT; CDR3: CASSAGGTDTQYF
V: TRBV27; D: TRBD2; size: .; J: TRBJ2-7; DNA: TGTGCCAGCAGTTTATCCGGACTAGCGGCGACCTACGAGCAGTACTTC; CDR3: CASSLSGLAATYEQYF
V: TRBV7-9; D: TRBD1; size: .; J: TRBJ2-3; DNA: TGTGCCAGCAGCTCCTCCGGGACAGGCCCCCCGGATACGCAGTATTTT; CDR3: CASSSSGTGPPDTQYF
V: TRBV10-3; D: TRBD1; size: .; J: TRBJ1-2; DNA: TGTGCCGGGGGGACAGGAGGCTATGGCTACACCTTC; CDR3: CAGGTGGYGYTF
V: TRBV27; D: TRBD1; size: .; J: TRBJ1-2; DNA: TGTGCCAGCAGATCCACCGGGACAGGGAACGCCTATGGCTACACCTTC; CDR3: CASRSTGTGNAYGYTF
V: TRBV6-5; D: TRBD2; size: .; J: TRBJ2-5; DNA: TGTGCCAGCACGGTTACTAGCGGGGGGACAGAGACCCAGTACTTC; CDR3: CASTVTSGGTETQYF
V: TRBV5-4; D: TRBD1; size: .; J: TRBJ1-2; DNA: TGTGCCAGCAGCTATGTGGCAGGGGGCGGCTACACCTTC; CDR3: CASSYVAGGGYTF
V: TRBV2; D: .; size: .; J: TRBJ2-5; DNA: TGTGCCAGTAAGACAGGGAGGTCTGTGGAGACCCAGTACTTC; CDR3: CASKTGRSVETQYF
V: TRBV4-1; D: TRBD2; size: .; J: TRBJ2-5; DNA: TGCGCCAGCAGCCAAGATGCTAGCGGGGGTTTAAGAGAGACCCAGTACTTC; CDR3: CASSQDASGGLRETQYF
V: TRBV6-6; D: .; size: few; J: TRBJ1-1; DNA: TGTGCCAGCACCCCGCGGACAAACACTGAAGCTTTCTTT; CDR3: CASTPRTNTEAFF
V: TRBV2; D: TRBD1; size: .; J: TRBJ2-1; DNA: TGTGCCAGCAGTAGCAGACAGGGGAGGTCCTACAATGAGCAGTTCTTC; CDR3: CASSSRQGRSYNEQFF
V: TRBV19; D: TRBD1; size: .; J: TRBJ1-1; DNA: TGTGCCAGTAGGGTCCCTAGGGGGCAGAGGACTGAAGCTTTCTTT; CDR3: CASRVPRGQRTEAFF
V: TRBV13; D: .; size: .; J: TRBJ1-2; DNA: TGTGCCAGCAGTTCCCCCGCGCGGGCGGACGTTAGCGGCTACACCTTC; CDR3: CASSSPARADVSGYTF
V: TRBV29-1; D: TRBD1; size: .; J: TRBJ2-7; DNA: TGCAGCGTTGGGGGACAGGGGCTCTACGAGCAGTACTTC; CDR3: CSVGGQGLYEQYF
V: TRBV5-1; D: .; size: .; J: TRBJ1-5; DNA: TGCGCCAGCAGCGAAGGGCCGGGGCAGCCCCAGCATTTT; CDR3: CASSEGPGQPQHF
V: TRBV4-1; D: TRBD1; size: .; J: TRBJ2-5; DNA: TGCGCCAGCAGCCACGCGTCCCCGGGACAGGGAGGAGAGACCCAGTACTTC; CDR3: CASSHASPGQGGETQYF
V: TRBV30; D: TRBD1; size: .; J: TRBJ2-7; DNA: TGTGCCTGGAGTGTACCGGGGACAGGGGGTTTTGAGCAGTACTTC; CDR3: CAWSVPGTGGFEQYF
V: TRBV5-4; D: TRBD1; size: .; J: TRBJ2-7; DNA: TGTGCCAGCAGCTTACCGGGACAGGGGGCTCTCGAGCAGTACTTC; CDR3: CASSLPGQGALEQYF
V: TRBV18; D: .; size: once; J: TRBJ2-1; DNA: TGTGCCAGCTCCGAGATCCATTACAATGAGCAGTTCTTC; CDR3: CASSEIHYNEQFF
V: TRBV5-1; D: .; size: .; J: TRBJ2-5; DNA: TGCGCCAGCAGCCCCCGAGCTGGTGAGACCCAGTACTTC; CDR3: CASSPRAGETQYF